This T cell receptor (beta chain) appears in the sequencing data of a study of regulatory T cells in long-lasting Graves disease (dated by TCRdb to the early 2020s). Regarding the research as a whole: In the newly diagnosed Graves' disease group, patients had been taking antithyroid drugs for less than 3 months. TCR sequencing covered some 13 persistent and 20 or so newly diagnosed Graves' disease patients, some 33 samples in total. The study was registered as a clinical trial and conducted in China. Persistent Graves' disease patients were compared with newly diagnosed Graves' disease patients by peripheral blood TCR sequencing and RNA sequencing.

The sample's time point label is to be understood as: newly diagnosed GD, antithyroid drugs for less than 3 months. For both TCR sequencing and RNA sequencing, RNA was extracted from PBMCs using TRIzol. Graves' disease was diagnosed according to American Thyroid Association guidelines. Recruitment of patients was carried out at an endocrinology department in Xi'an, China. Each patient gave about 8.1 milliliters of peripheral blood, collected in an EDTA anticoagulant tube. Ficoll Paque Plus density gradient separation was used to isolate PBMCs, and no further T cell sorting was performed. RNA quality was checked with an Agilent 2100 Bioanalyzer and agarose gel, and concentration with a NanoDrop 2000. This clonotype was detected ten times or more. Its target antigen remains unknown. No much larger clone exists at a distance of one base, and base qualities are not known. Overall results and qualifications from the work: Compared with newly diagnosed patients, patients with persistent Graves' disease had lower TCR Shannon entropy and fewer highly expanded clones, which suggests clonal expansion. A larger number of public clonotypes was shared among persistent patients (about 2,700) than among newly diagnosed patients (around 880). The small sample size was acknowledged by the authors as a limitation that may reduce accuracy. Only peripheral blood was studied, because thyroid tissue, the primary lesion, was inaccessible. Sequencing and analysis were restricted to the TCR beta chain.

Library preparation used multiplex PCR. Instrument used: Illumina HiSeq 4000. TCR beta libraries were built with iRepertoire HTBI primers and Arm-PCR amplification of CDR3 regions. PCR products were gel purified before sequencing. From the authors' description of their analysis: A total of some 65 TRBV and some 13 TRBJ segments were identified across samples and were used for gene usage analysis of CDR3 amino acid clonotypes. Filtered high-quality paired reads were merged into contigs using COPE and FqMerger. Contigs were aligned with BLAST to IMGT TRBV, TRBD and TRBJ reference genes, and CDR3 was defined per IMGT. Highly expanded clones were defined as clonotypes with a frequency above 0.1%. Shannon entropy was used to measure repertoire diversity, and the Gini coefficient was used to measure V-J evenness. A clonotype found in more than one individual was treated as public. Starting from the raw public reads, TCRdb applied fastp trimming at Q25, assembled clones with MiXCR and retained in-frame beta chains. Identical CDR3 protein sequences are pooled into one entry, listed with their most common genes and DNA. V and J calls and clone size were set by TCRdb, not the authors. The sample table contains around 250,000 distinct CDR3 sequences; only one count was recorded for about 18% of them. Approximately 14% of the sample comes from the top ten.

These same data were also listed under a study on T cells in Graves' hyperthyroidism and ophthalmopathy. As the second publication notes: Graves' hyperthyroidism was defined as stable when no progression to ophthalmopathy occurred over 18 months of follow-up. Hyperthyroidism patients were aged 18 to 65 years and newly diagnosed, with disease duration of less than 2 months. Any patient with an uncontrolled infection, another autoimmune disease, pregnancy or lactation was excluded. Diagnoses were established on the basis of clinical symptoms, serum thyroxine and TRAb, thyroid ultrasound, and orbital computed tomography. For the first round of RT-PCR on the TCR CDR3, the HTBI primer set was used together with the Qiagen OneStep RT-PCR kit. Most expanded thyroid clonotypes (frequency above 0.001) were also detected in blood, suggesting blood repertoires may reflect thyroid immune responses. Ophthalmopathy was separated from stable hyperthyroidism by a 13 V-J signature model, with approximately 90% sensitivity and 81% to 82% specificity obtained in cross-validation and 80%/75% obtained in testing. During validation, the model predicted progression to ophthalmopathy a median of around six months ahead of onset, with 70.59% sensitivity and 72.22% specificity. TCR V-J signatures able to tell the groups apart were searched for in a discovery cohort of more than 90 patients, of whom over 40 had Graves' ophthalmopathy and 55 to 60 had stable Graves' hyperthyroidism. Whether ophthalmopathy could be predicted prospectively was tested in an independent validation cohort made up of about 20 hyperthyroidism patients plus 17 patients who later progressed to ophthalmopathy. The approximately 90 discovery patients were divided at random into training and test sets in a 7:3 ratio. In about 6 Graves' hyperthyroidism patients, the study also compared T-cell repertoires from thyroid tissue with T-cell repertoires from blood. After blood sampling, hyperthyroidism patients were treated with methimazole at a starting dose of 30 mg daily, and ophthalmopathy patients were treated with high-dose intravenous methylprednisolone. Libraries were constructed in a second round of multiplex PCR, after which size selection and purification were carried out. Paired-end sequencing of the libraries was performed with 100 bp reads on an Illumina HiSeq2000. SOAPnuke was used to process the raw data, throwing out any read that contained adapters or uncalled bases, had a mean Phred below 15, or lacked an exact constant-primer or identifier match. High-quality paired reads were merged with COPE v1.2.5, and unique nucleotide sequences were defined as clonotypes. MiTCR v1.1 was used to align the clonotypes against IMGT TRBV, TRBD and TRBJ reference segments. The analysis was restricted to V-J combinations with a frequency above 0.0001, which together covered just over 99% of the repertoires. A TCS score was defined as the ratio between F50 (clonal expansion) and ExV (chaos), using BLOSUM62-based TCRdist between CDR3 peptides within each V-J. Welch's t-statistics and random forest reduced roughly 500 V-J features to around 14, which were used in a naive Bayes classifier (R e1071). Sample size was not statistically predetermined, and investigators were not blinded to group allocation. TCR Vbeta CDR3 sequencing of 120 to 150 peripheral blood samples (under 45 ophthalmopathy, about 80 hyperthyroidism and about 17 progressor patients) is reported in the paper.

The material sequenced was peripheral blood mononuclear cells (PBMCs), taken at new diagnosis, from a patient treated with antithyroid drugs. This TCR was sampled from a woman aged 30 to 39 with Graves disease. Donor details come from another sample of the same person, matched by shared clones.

CDR3 sequence: CASSVRTSGAADTQYF. The DNA is TGTGCCAGCAGTGTCCGGACTAGCGGGGCTGCAGATACGCAGTATTTT. The sequence is built from TRBV2 and TRBJ2-3; TRBD2 fits 12 bases in the junction. Trimming leaves V shorter by 4 bases and J shorter by 4 bases, with the junction holding 6 bases beyond the gene matches. The CDR3 sequence holds 16 residues, the cysteine and phenylalanine included. The entry retains the CDR3 DNA only, 48 bases that are in frame from base 1. For CDR1 and CDR2, the germline V gene lists SNHLY and FYNNEI.